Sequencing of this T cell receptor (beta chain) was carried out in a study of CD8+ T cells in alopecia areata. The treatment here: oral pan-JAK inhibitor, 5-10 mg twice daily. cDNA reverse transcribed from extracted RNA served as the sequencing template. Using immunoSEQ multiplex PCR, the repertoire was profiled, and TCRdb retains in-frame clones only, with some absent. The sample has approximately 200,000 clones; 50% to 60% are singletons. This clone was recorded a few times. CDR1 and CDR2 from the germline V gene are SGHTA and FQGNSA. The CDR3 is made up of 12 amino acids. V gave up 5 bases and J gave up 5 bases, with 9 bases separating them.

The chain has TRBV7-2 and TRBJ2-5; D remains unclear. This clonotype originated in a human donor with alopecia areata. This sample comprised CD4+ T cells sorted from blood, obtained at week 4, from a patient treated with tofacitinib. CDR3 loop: CASSREEETQYF. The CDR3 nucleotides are TGTGCCAGCAGCCGCGAGGAGGAGACCCAGTACTTC.